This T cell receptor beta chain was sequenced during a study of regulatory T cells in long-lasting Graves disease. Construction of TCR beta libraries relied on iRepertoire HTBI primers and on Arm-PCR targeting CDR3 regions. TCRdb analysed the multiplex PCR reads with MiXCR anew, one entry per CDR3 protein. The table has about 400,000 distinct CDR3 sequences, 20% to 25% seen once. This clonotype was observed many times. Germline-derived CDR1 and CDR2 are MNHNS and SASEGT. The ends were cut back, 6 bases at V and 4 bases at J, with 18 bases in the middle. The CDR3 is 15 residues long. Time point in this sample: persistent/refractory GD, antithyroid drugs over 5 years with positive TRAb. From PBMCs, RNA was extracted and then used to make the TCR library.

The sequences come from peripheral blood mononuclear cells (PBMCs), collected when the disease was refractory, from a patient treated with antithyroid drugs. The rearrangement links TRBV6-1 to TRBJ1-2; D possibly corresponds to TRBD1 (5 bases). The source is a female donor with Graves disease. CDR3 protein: CASRTLEGRGYGYTF. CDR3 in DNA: TGTGCCAGCAGGACCCTCGAGGGACGGGGCTATGGCTACACCTTC.